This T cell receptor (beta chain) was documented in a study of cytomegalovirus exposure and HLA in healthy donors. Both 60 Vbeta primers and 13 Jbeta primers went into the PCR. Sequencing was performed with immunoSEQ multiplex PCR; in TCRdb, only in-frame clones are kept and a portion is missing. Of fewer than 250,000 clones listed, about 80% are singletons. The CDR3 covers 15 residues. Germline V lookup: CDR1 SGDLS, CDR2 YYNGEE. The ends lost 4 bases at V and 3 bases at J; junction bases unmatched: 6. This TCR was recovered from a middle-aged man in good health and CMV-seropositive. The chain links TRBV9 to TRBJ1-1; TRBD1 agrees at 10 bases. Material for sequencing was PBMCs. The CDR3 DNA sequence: TGTGCCAGCAGCATCTCGGACAGGGGGTACACTGAAGCTTTCTTT. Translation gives CASSISDRGYTEAFF.